The clone carrying this T cell receptor (beta chain) was seen more than once but under ten times. This sample was included in a study of T-cell reconstitution after alpha-beta-depleted transplantation in children. V lost 4 bases and J lost 3, with 15 bases in between. The V gene's germline CDR1 is LGHDT and CDR2 YNNKEL (reference sequence). The CDR3 has 15 residues. Unique molecular identifiers were used to barcode this TCRbeta library. In TCRdb, the PCR reads were re-called with MiXCR into one record per CDR3 protein. The table shows 360,000 or so distinct CDR3 sequences, with about a fifth occurring only once.

This chain links TRBV3-1 with TRBJ1-1, with D perhaps matching TRBD1 (6 bases). The clonotype originates from a human donor who donated a stem cell graft to a child with acute myeloid leukemia. Source: PBMCs from the stem cell graft donor, taken from the stem cell graft. The CDR3 DNA reads TGTGCCAGCAGCCCGGCACAGGGAGAAGACACTGAAGCTTTCTTT. It encodes CASSPAQGEDTEAFF.